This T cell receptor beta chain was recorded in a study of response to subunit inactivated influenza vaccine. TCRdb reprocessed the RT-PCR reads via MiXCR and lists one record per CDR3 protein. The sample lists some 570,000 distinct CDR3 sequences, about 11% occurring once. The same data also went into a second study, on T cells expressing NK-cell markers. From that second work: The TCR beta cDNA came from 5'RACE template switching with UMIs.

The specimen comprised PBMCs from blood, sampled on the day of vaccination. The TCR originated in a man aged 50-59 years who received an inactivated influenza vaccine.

The CDR3 nucleotides are TGTGCCAGCAGTGAGGAGAGTTTGCCAGATACGCAGTATTTT. As protein: CASSEESLPDTQYF. This chain connects TRBV6-1 to TRBJ2-3; D is ambiguous. The CDR3 is 14 amino acids. In germline, CDR1 is MNHNS, CDR2 SASEGT. Deletions cut 3 bases from V and 4 bases from J, with 11 bases between.